This passage covers 9 T cell receptor beta chains from one sample sequenced in a study of patients and donors after allogeneic stem cell transplantation. MiXCR, run by TCRdb on the RT-PCR reads, gives a single entry per CDR3 protein. Of roughly 880,000 distinct CDR3 sequences detected, approximately 18% appear once; the ten largest clones hold approximately 5.9%. The sequencing sample was made of blood, either unsorted or a sorted T cell fraction (not recorded which). The receptor set was obtained from a human donor who was either an allogeneic HSCT recipient or a stem cell or donor lymphocyte infusion donor (not recorded which). It is not recorded whose cells these are; they may come from a transplant donor.

This clonotype was seen only a few times. This rearrangement joins TRBV5-6 to TRBJ2-5; D not certain. CDR3 length equals 12 residues. Germline V CDR1 and CDR2: SGHDT, YYEEEE. The V and J ends lost 3 bases and 3 bases respectively, with 6 bases between them. CDR3: CASSWTEETQYF. In nucleotides, the CDR3 is TGTGCCAGCAGCTGGACCGAAGAGACCCAGTACTTC.

This chain uses TRBV20-1 with TRBJ1-1, with D tentatively TRBD1 (5 bases). There are 15 residues in the CDR3. The germline V and J ends were trimmed by 3 bases and 0 bases, with 14 bases remaining between them. Germline CDR1 and CDR2: DFQATT and SNEGSKA (reference sequence). The CDR3 bases are TGCAGTGCTAGTGCACAGGAGAAGATGAACACTGAAGCTTTCTTT. Translation: CSASAQEKMNTEAFF.

The V gene is TRBV20-1, the J gene TRBJ2-5, with 8 bases identical to TRBD2. V lost 6 bases, J lost 1 base, and 7 bases stayed unmatched. Germline values: CDR1 DFQATT, CDR2 SNEGSKA (reference sequence). The CDR3 has 14 residues. Written as DNA, the CDR3 is TGCAGTGCCCCGCGAGCGGGGGTCCAAGAGACCCAGTACTTC. Protein product: CSAPRAGVQETQYF.

V is TRBV6-1 and J is TRBJ2-7; D unresolved. CDR1 is MNHNS, CDR2 SASEGT, per germline. This CDR3 has 14 amino acids. Trimming cost V 4 bases and J 2 bases, with 12 bases left between them. The CDR3 sequence: CASSVLGSPYEQYF. The CDR3 bases are TGTGCCAGCAGTGTTCTGGGCAGCCCCTACGAGCAGTACTTC.

This clonotype came up a few times. J is TRBJ1-3 and V is TRBV12-3 or TRBV12-4; unclear D gene. V dropped 7 bases and J dropped 4 bases, with 5 bases sitting between them. This CDR3 comprises 11 residues. Written as DNA, the CDR3 is TGTGCCAGCACTACCGGAAACACCATATATTTT. Protein product: CASTTGNTIYF.

This clonotype was recorded a few times. The chain links TRBV27 to TRBJ2-3; the D call may be TRBD1 or TRBD2 (5 bases each). With 3 bases removed from V and 2 bases from J, the gap between germline ends came to 15 bases. CDR1 and CDR2 (germline): MNHEY, SMNVEV (reference sequence). The CDR3 loop spans 16 amino acids. The CDR3 protein is CASSLFGTPPTDTQYF. The CDR3 DNA sequence: TGTGCCAGCAGTTTGTTCGGGACCCCTCCCACAGATACGCAGTATTTT.

The chain links TRBV2 to TRBJ2-1; 11 bases are shared with TRBD2. Trimming cost V 6 bases and J 5 bases; bases outside gene matches: 9. This CDR3 region has 16 residues. Germline V gene sequence: CDR1 SNHLY, CDR2 FYNNEI. For the CDR3, the DNA is TGTGCCAGCAGAGGGATTACTAGCGGGGGAAACAATGAGCAGTTCTTC. Protein product: CASRGITSGGNNEQFF.

This clonotype was counted at least ten times. The rearrangement uses TRBV5-6 and TRBJ2-7; 10 positions agree with TRBD2. In germline, CDR1 is SGHDT, CDR2 YYEEEE. V dropped 1 base and J dropped 6; count of bases not matched to a gene: 4. The CDR3 consists of 14 residues. CDR3 bases: TGTGCCAGCAGCTTGAGGCTAGCGGGAGCCGAGCAGTACTTC. This translates into CASSLRLAGAEQYF.

This clonotype was detected a few times. V usage is TRBV11-2 and J usage is TRBJ2-1; tentative D call: TRBD1 (6 bases). The CDR3 is 17 amino acids. V was shortened by 1 base and J by 5 bases, with 18 bases between the two germline ends. Germline V CDR1 and CDR2: SGHAT, FQNNGV. CDR3 bases: TGTGCCAGCAGCTTAGGGAGAAGGGGAACAGGGAACAATGAGCAGTTCTTC. Translation: CASSLGRRGTGNNEQFF.